The entry below describes one T cell receptor beta chain. Its antigen is not identified. Using immunoSEQ multiplex PCR, the repertoire was profiled, and TCRdb retains in-frame clones only, with some absent. The table records 60,000 to 75,000 clones, about 72% of them present only once. This entry comes from a study of radiotherapy plus CTLA-4 blockade in lung cancer. Points from the study as a whole: Best predicting response, reportedly, were early blood T cell clone dynamics, with interferon-beta.

Those patients who had chemo-refractory metastatic non-small-cell lung cancer were given focal radiation along with CTLA-4 blockade through ipilimumab. CDR1 and CDR2 (germline): SGDLS, YYNGEE. V lost 7 bases to trimming and J lost 5 bases, with 18 bases between them. The CDR3 runs to 14 residues. The sample consisted of peripheral blood, taken from a patient treated with radiotherapy plus ipilimumab. The TCR comes from a human donor with non-small cell lung cancer whose response to radiotherapy plus ipilimumab could not be evaluated. Some clones in this sample may be carry-over from other donors' samples. V is TRBV9 and J is TRBJ1-2; a weak D match, TRBD1 (5 bases). CDR3 bases: TGTGCCAGCTTCCGGGACCTCGCGGGATATGGCTACACCTTC. It codes for CASFRDLAGYGYTF.